Here is one TCR beta chain with its context. CDR1 and CDR2 (germline): SNHLY, FYNNEI. The CDR3 consists of 15 residues. V lost 6 bases, J lost 2 bases, and 16 bases lay in between. These data are taken from a study of control samples from healthy donors and cancer patients. Method: immunoSEQ multiplex PCR; TCRdb's copy keeps in-frame clones and lacks some. The sample yields tens of thousands of clones, approximately 89% seen once. Sequencing was done on a sample of PBMCs. This sequence was found in a woman aged 45-59 years with head and neck cancer. The chain is built from TRBV2 and TRBJ2-5; unclear D gene. The CDR3 DNA sequence: TGTGCCAGCAGCCAAACCTTCGGGCCGCAAGAGACCCAGTACTTC. This gives the protein CASSQTFGPQETQYF.